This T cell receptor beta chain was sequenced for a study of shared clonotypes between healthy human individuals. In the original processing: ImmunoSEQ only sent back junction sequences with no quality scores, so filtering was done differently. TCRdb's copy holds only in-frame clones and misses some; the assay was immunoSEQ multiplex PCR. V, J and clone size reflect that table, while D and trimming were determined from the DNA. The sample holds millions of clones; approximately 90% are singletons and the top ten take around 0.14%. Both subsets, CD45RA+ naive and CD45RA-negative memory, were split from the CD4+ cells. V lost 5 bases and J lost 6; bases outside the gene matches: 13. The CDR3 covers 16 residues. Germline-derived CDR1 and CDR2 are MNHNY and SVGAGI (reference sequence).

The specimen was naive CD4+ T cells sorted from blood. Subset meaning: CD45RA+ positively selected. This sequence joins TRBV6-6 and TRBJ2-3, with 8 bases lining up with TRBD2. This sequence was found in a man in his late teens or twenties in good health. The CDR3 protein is CASSASGGRGGDTQYF. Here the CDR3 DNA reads TGTGCCAGCAGTGCCTCCGGGGGCCGGGGGGGCGATACGCAGTATTTT.